This record covers a single T cell receptor (beta chain). Its antigen is not known. Distinct nucleotide sequences in the sample also encode this CDR3. This record belongs to a study of shared clonotypes between healthy human individuals. Terminally differentiated effector memory CD45RA+ cells were left out of the naive CD8 fraction, which was CD45RO-negative and positively selected for CCR7. Profiling relied on immunoSEQ multiplex PCR, and the TCRdb table lists in-frame clones only, not all of them. There are approximately 840,000 clones in the sample; approximately 97% occur only once, and under 0.25% lies in the top ten. Overall study findings and caveats: An expected dependence of interdonor clonotype sharing on sequencing depth was noted. Around 4.7% of naive CD4 clonotypes were shared across several donors.

The germline V gene encodes CDR1 KGHSH and CDR2 LQKENI. The CDR3 is 15 residues long. Trimming shortened V by 3 bases and J by 0 bases, and 12 bases separated the two germline ends. This rearrangement joins TRBV18 to TRBJ2-7; the D gene is possibly TRBD1 (5 bases). The origin of this receptor is a man aged 25 to 45 in good health. Sequenced: naive CD8+ T cells sorted from blood. CDR3 nucleotides: TGTGCCAGCTCACCCAGCCAGGGCCTCTCCTACGAGCAGTACTTC. Protein: CASSPSQGLSYEQYF. The whole variable domain, filled in from reference TRBV18 and TRBJ2-7, reads NAGVMQNPRHLVRRRGQEARLRCSPMKGHSHVYWYRQLPEEGLKFMVYLQKENIIDESGMPKERFSAEFPKEGPSILRIQQVVRGDSAAYFCASSPSQGLSYEQYFGPGTRLTVT.